This T cell receptor (beta chain) was sequenced during a study of blood T cell repertoires in COVID-19. For the study at large: PBMCs, B-cell-depleted T cells, or T cells were the source of the cDNA or gDNA that made up the material.

This clone was picked up one time. Original processing notes: Reference gene primer amplification gave estimated nucleated cell counts. The method was immunoSEQ multiplex PCR; TCRdb's version includes in-frame clones alone and lacks a portion of them. That table gives V, J and clone size, and the DNA gave D and trimming. The table shows tens of thousands of clones, with approximately 80% occurring only once. The CDR3 length is 12 residues. V was trimmed by 6 bases and J by 11 bases, leaving 11 bases between them. From germline, CDR1 is MNHEY and CDR2 SVGAGI. This sequence originates from a woman older than 75 with active or convalescent COVID-19. The chain carries TRBV6-5 and TRBJ1-6, with a tentative D call TRBD1 (5 bases). Sequenced input: peripheral blood. The CDR3 region is CASRETVPPLHF. CDR3 coding DNA: TGTGCCAGCAGAGAGACAGTACCACCCCTCCACTTT.